These 27 T cell receptor beta chains came from one sample sequenced in a study of shared clonotypes between healthy human individuals. Assay used: immunoSEQ multiplex PCR; TCRdb lists only in-frame clones, some missing. This sample carries more than 200,000 clones, 65% of them seen once, and the ten largest clones take around 10%. Input material: memory CD4+ T cells sorted from blood. Subset specified: CD45RA-negative fraction. The receptors were sampled from a man aged 25-45 years in good health.

A remark on this clone: Germline is not matched at one junction end, which may reflect a read error. The gene calls are TRBV5-6 and TRBJ2-5; 11 bases are a match to TRBD2. The CDR3 is 16 residues long. Germline CDR1 and CDR2: SGHDT and YYEEEE. The CDR3 loop reads CTSSPMTSGDQETQYF. The CDR3 region has the DNA TGTACCAGCAGCCCAATGACTAGCGGGGACCAAGAGACCCAGTACTTC.

The chain links TRBV5-1 to TRBJ1-1; no clear D gene. V was cut by 0 bases and J by 2 bases, with 8 bases left in between. Germline V gene lookup returns CDR1 SGHRS and CDR2 YFSETQ. The CDR3 has 14 amino acids. CDR3 coding DNA: TGCGCCAGCAGCTTGGCCGGACGAAACACTGAAGCTTTCTTT. It encodes CASSLAGRNTEAFF.

The rearrangement links TRBV7-4 to TRBJ2-1, with 7 bases matching TRBD2. Germline lookup yields CDR1 SGHVT and CDR2 SQSDAQ. The CDR3 extends over 14 amino acids. Trimming cost V 0 bases and J 7 bases; bases outside gene matches: 3. CDR3 sequence reads: CASSLAAGANEQFF. In DNA, the CDR3 is TGTGCCAGCAGCTTAGCGGCGGGAGCTAATGAGCAGTTCTTC.

The genes are TRBV19 and TRBJ1-1, with a tentative D call TRBD1 (5 bases). V lost 8 bases and J 5 bases, leaving 12 bases between the germline ends. This CDR3 contains 12 residues. In germline, CDR1 is LNHDA, CDR2 SQIVND (reference sequence). The CDR3, as DNA: TGTGCCAGTGGGGACTTATGGACTGAAGCTTTCTTT. Protein product: CASGDLWTEAFF.

This clone was counted a few times. The genes are TRBV9 and TRBJ2-3; D uncertain. Trimming left V 0 bases short and J 0 bases short, with 5 bases between. Per the germline V gene, CDR1 is SGDLS and CDR2 is YYNGEE. CDR3 length equals 14 residues. In nucleotides, the CDR3 is TGTGCCAGCAGCGTAGATTCCAGCACAGATACGCAGTATTTT. It translates to CASSVDSSTDTQYF.

This clone was seen ten or more times. This chain links TRBV6-5 with TRBJ2-1, with 9 bases lining up with TRBD2. The CDR3 runs to 12 residues. V lost 8 bases to trimming and J lost 9 bases; unmatched junction nucleotides: 5. Per germline, CDR1 MNHEY and CDR2 SVGAGI. CDR3 bases: TGTGCCAGCCAAATACTAGCGGGTGAGCAGTTCTTC. It codes for CASQILAGEQFF.

V usage is TRBV6-5 and J usage is TRBJ2-5; TRBD2 matches at 9 bases. The DNA end is more similar to TRBJ2-7, so the J call may be wrong. The CDR3 is made up of 14 amino acids. Germline lookup yields CDR1 MNHEY and CDR2 SVGAGI. The DNA of the CDR3 is TGTGCCAGCAGTTCGCCTAGCGGGACTTACGAGCAGTACTTC. This gives the protein CASSSPSGTYEQYF.

The chain recombines TRBV27 with TRBJ1-1, with TRBD1 matching 8 bases. This CDR3 spans 15 amino acids. Germline lookup yields CDR1 MNHEY and CDR2 SMNVEV (reference sequence). With V trimmed by 7 bases and J by 5 bases, 12 bases remained unmatched. The CDR3 reads CASTPIRDRSTEAFF. The CDR3 bases are TGTGCCAGCACCCCAATCCGGGACAGGTCTACTGAAGCTTTCTTT.

The rearrangement joins TRBV5-1 to TRBJ2-1; maybe TRBD1 (6 bases). The CDR3 runs to 15 residues. The V gene's germline CDR1 is SGHRS and CDR2 YFSETQ. V shed 4 bases and J shed 2 bases, with 13 bases lying between them. The CDR3 DNA sequence: TGCGCCAGCAGCGAAAACAGGGCCGCCTACAATGAGCAGTTCTTC. Translating it yields CASSENRAAYNEQFF.

The chain has TRBV2 and TRBJ2-7; tentative D call: TRBD2 (6 bases). The CDR3 spans 11 residues. The germline V and J ends were trimmed by 1 base and 12 bases, with 10 bases remaining between them. Germline V gene data show CDR1 as SNHLY and CDR2 as FYNNEI. CDR3 sequence (DNA): TGTGCCAGCAGTGAAGTCGGGAGATGGTACTTC. Amino acid sequence: CASSEVGRWYF.

This clone was found a few times. In DNA form, the CDR3 reads TGTGCCAGCAGTCTGGTACTCACTGAAGCTTTCTTT. This translates into CASSLVLTEAFF. The chain couples TRBV7-9 to TRBJ1-1, with unresolved D. Germline assignment: CDR1 SEHNR and CDR2 FQNEAQ (reference sequence). This CDR3 comprises 12 residues. Trimming took off 6 bases at V and 4 bases at J, with 9 bases between the two ends.

The chain couples TRBV19 to TRBJ2-3, with TRBD2 matching over 8 bases. Trimming at V came to 2 bases and at J to 5 bases, leaving 6 bases not matched to a gene. Germline CDR1 reads LNHDA; CDR2 reads SQIVND (reference sequence). The CDR3 totals 15 residues. The chain's CDR3 is CASSINPRGGDTQYF. DNA for the CDR3: TGTGCCAGTAGTATAAATCCCCGGGGGGGAGATACGCAGTATTTT.

The J gene is TRBJ1-2, the V gene TRBV19; D gene ambiguous. The ends were cut back, 7 bases at V and 4 bases at J, with 19 bases in the middle. CDR1 and CDR2 (germline): LNHDA, SQIVND (reference sequence). The CDR3 length is 15 residues. Here the CDR3 DNA reads TGTGCCAGTAACCCCCGCCTGGAGGCGGTCTATGGCTACACCTTC. Translated, it gives CASNPRLEAVYGYTF.

Comment on this clone: Other DNA sequences in the same sample also yield this CDR3. This chain connects TRBV7-6 to TRBJ1-1; no clear D. Germline V gene lookup returns CDR1 SGHVS and CDR2 FNYEAQ. The CDR3 is made up of 12 amino acids. Trimming stripped 5 bases from V and 0 bases from J, with 4 bases between. CDR3 DNA: TGTGCCAGCAGCGCGATGAACACTGAAGCTTTCTTT. Translating it yields CASSAMNTEAFF.

The chain joins TRBV2 to TRBJ2-7; D not certain. Germline V gives CDR1 SNHLY, CDR2 FYNNEI. The CDR3 totals 12 residues. Trimming removed 6 bases at V and 2 bases at J, with 8 bases between. Written as DNA, the CDR3 is TGTGCCAGCAGCCCGACCCCCTACGAGCAGTACTTC. Translating gives CASSPTPYEQYF.

This sequence joins TRBV28 and TRBJ1-5; 7 nucleotides line up with TRBD1. This CDR3 contains 15 residues. Germline lookup yields CDR1 MDHEN and CDR2 SYDVKM. With V trimmed by 4 bases and J by 6 bases, 9 bases remained unmatched. This CDR3 is CASSSVDRAGQPQHF. The CDR3 DNA is TGTGCCAGCAGTTCCGTCGACAGGGCCGGTCAGCCCCAGCATTTT.

The chain uses TRBV7-2 and TRBJ2-7; 14 bases fit TRBD2. CDR1 is SGHTA and CDR2 is FQGNSA in the germline V gene. CDR3 length: 16 residues. With V trimmed by 5 bases and J by 4 bases, 7 bases remained unmatched. The CDR3 DNA follows: TGTGCCAGCAGCCAAGGACTAGCGGGAGGTAGGTACGAGCAGTACTTC. As protein: CASSQGLAGGRYEQYF.

CDR3: CASSPGTSGSIVTQYF. Here the CDR3 DNA reads TGTGCCAGCAGCCCCGGGACTAGCGGGAGTATAGTTACGCAGTATTTT. The chain links TRBV7-8 to TRBJ2-3; TRBD2 agrees at 14 bases. Trimming cost V 5 bases and J 8 bases; bases outside gene matches: 9. This CDR3 contains 16 residues. CDR1 and CDR2 (germline): SGHVS, FQNEAQ.

This clone was counted many times. This chain connects TRBV15 to TRBJ2-1, with a weak D call TRBD1 (5 bases). The V end was cut by 4 bases, the J end by 0 bases, with 7 bases between. The CDR3 loop spans 14 amino acids. Germline assignment: CDR1 LNHNV and CDR2 YYDKDF (reference sequence). Here the CDR3 DNA reads TGTGCCACCAGCACCAGGGACTCCTACAATGAGCAGTTCTTC. It translates to CATSTRDSYNEQFF.

This chain connects TRBV18 to TRBJ2-4; D is undetermined. Trimming left V 3 bases short and J 10 bases short, with 10 bases between. CDR1 KGHSH and CDR2 LQKENI come from the germline V gene. The CDR3 has 12 amino acids. The CDR3 here is CASSPSSGIQYF. CDR3 in DNA: TGTGCCAGCTCACCTTCATCCGGGATTCAGTACTTC.

This chain connects TRBV5-1 to TRBJ2-2; D remains unclear. The CDR3 is made up of 14 amino acids. The V end lost 0 bases, the J end lost 5 bases, and 8 bases lay between the germline ends. Germline assignment: CDR1 SGHRS and CDR2 YFSETQ. The CDR3 reads CASSLVDYTGELFF. Here the CDR3 DNA reads TGCGCCAGCAGCTTGGTTGATTATACCGGGGAGCTGTTTTTT.

V is TRBV21-1 and J is TRBJ2-7; the table's D call, TRBD1, was not checked against the DNA. TRBV21-1 is noted as a pseudogene. The CDR3 runs 15 residues. The CDR3 here is CASSKKQGNSYEQYF. CDR3 DNA: TGTGCCAGCAGCAAAAAACAGGGCAACTCCTACGAGCAGTACTTC.

Here the CDR3 DNA reads TGTGCGCTAGAGGGACGTGATGGCTATGGCTACACCTTC. Translating it yields CALEGRDGYGYTF. The chain couples TRBV28 to TRBJ1-2, with D maybe TRBD1 (5 bases). Germline V gene sequence: CDR1 MDHEN, CDR2 SYDVKM. CDR3 length: 13 amino acids.

V gene TRBV10-3 combines with J gene TRBJ2-7; tentative D call: TRBD2 (6 bases). CDR3 length: 14 amino acids. Germline V gene sequence: CDR1 ENHRY, CDR2 SYGVKD. Deletions cut 0 bases from V and 6 bases from J, with 12 bases between. The CDR3 sequence: CAISESTSWGEQYF. The CDR3, as DNA: TGTGCCATCAGTGAGTCAACTAGCTGGGGCGAGCAGTACTTC.

The V and J genes are TRBV29-1 and TRBJ2-7; D possibly corresponds to TRBD2 (5 bases). In germline, CDR1 is SQVTM, CDR2 ANQGSEA. V was clipped by 4 bases and J by 3 bases, with 10 bases between them. The CDR3 is made up of 12 amino acids. DNA of the CDR3: TGCAGCGTTGCTATAGGGAGCTACGAGCAGTACTTC. It is translated as CSVAIGSYEQYF.

The chain carries TRBV7-2 and TRBJ2-1; TRBD2 aligns across 9 bases. V was pared by 5 bases and J by 4 bases, with 6 bases of the junction left unmatched. CDR3 size: 15 residues. Germline CDR1 SGHTA, CDR2 FQGNSA. In DNA form, the CDR3 reads TGTGCCAGCAGCCCCCTAGCGGGACGTTACAATGAGCAGTTCTTC. Residues: CASSPLAGRYNEQFF.

The CDR3 loop is CASSLGGTSGNEQFF. The CDR3 DNA reads as TGTGCCAGCAGCTTGGGTGGGACTAGCGGTAATGAGCAGTTCTTC. V is TRBV5-4 and J is TRBJ2-1; TRBD2 matches 11 bases. The J segment lost 7 bases and the V segment lost 0 bases, leaving 3 bases of the junction unmatched. There are 15 residues in the CDR3. In germline, CDR1 is SGHNT, CDR2 YYREEE (reference sequence).